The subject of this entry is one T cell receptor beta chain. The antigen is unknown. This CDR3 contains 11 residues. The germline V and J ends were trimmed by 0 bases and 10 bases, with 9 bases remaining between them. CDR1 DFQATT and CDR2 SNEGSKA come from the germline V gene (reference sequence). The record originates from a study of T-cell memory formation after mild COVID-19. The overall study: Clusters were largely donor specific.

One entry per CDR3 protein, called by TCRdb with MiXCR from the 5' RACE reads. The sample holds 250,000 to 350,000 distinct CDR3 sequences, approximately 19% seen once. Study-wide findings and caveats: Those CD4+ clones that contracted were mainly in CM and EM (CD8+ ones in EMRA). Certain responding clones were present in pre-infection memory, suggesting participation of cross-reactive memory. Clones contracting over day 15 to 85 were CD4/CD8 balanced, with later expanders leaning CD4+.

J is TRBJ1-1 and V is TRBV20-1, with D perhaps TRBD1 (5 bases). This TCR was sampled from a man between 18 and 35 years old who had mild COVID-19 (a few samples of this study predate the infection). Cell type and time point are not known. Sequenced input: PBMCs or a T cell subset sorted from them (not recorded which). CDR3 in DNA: TGCAGTGCTAGAGATGGGGCTAGAGCTTTCTTT. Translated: CSARDGARAFF.